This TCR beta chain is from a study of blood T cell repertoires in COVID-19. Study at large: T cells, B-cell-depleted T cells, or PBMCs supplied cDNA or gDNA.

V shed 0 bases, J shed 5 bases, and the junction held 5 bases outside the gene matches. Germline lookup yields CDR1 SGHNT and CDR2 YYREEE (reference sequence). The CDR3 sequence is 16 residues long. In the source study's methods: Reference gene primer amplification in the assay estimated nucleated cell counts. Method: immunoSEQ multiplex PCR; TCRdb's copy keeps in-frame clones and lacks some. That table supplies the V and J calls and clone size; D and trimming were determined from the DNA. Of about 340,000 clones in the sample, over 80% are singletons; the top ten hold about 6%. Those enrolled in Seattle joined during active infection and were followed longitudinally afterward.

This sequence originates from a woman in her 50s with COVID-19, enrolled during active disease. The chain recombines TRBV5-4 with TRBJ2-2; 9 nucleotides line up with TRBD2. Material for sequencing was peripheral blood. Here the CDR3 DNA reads TGTGCCAGCAGCTTGGGACTAGCGGAGAGGACCGGGGAGCTGTTTTTT. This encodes CASSLGLAERTGELFF.